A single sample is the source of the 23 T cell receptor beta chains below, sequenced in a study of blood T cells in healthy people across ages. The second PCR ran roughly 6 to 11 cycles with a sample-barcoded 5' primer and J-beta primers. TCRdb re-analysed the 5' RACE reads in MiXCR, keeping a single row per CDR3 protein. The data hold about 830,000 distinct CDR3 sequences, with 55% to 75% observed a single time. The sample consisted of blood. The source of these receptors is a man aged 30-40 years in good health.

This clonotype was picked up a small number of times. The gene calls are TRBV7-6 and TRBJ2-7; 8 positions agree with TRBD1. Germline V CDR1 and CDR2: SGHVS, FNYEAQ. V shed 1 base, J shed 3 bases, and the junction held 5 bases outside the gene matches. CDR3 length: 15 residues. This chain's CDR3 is CASSLEGQASYEQYF. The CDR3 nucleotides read TGTGCCAGCAGCTTAGAGGGACAGGCGAGCTACGAGCAGTACTTC. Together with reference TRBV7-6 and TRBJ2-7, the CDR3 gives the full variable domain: GAGVSQSPRYKVTKRGQDVALRCDPISGHVSLYWYRQALGQGPEFLTYFNYEAQQDKSGLPNDRFSAERPEGSISTLTIQRTEQRDSAMYRCASSLEGQASYEQYFGPGTRLTVT.

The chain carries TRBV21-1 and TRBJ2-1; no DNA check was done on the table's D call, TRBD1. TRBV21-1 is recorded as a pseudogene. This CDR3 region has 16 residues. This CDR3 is CASNLRPWRTYNEQFF. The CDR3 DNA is TGTGCCAGCAACCTTCGCCCTTGGCGGACCTACAATGAGCAGTTCTTC.

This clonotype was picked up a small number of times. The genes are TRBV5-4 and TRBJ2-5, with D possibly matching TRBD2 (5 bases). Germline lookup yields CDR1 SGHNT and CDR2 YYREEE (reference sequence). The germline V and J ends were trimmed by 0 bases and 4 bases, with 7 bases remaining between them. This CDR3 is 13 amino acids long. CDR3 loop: CASSLVRAETQYF. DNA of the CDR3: TGTGCCAGCAGCTTGGTGCGGGCAGAGACCCAGTACTTC.

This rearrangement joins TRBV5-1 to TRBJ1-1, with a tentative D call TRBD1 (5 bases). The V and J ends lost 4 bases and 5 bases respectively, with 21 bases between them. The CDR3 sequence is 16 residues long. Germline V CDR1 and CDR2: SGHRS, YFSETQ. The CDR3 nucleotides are TGCGCCAGCAGCCCTATGATTTCGGGGGGAGGGACTGAAGCTTTCTTT. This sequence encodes CASSPMISGGGTEAFF.

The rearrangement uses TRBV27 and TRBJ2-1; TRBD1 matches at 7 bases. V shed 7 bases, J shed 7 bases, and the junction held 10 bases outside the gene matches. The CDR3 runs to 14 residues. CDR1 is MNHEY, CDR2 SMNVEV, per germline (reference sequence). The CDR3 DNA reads TGTGCCAGCACCCCCCGGGACAGCGTGAATGAGCAGTTCTTC. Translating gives CASTPRDSVNEQFF.

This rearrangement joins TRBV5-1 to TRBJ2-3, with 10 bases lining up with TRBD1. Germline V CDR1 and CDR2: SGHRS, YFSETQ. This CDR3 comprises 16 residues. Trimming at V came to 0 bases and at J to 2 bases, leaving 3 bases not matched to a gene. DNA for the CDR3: TGCGCCAGCAGCTTGGGGACAGGGGGATTCACAGATACGCAGTATTTT. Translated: CASSLGTGGFTDTQYF.

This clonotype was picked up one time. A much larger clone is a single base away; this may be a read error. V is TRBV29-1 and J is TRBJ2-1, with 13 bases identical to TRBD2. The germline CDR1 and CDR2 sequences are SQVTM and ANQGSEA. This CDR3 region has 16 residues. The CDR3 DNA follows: TGCAGCGTTTTGGGACTAGCGGGAAGAGATTACAATGGGCAGTTCTTC. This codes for CSVLGLAGRDYNGQFF.

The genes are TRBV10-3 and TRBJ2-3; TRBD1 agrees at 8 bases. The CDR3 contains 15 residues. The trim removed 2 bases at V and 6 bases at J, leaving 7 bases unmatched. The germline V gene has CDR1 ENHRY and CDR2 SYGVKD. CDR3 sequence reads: CAISEDRGAQDTQYF. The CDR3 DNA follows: TGTGCCATCAGTGAGGACAGGGGAGCACAGGATACGCAGTATTTT.

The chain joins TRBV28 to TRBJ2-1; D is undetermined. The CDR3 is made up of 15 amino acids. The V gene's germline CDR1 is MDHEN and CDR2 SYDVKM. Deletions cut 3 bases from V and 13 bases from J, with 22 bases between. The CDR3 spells CASSLKSVHSETQFF. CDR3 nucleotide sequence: TGTGCCAGCAGTTTGAAAAGCGTTCACTCAGAGACCCAGTTCTTC.

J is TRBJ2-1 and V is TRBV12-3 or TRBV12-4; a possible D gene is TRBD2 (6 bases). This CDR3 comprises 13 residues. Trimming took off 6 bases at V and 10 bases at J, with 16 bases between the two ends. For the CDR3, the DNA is TGTGCCAGCAGCTTAATATACCGGGAGGAGCAGTTCTTC. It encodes CASSLIYREEQFF.

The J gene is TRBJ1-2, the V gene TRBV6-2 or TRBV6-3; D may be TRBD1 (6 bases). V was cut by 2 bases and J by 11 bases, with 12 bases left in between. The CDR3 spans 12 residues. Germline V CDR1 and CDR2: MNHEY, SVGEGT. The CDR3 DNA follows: TGTGCCAGCAGTTACCCTGACAGGTTTTACACCTTC. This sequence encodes CASSYPDRFYTF.

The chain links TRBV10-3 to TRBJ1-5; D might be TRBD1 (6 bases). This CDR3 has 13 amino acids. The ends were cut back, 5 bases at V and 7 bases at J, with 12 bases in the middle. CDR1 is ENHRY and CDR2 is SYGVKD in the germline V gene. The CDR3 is CAISPTGSQPQHF. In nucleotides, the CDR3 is TGTGCCATCAGTCCAACAGGGAGCCAGCCCCAGCATTTT.

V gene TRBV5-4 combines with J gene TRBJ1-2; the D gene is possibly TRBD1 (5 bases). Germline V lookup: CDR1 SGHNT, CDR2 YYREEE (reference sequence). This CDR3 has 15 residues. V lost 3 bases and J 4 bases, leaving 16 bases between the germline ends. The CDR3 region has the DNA TGTGCCAGCAGCTCTGGGACTCCAGAAGGCTATGGCTACACCTTC. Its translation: CASSSGTPEGYGYTF.

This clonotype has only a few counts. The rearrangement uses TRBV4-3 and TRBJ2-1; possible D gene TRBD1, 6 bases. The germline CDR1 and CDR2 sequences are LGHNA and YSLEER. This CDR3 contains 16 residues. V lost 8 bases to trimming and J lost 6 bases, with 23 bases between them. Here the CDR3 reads CASSGELTGSSNEQFF. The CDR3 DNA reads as TGCGCCAGCTCAGGCGAGCTAACAGGGTCATCCAATGAGCAGTTCTTC.

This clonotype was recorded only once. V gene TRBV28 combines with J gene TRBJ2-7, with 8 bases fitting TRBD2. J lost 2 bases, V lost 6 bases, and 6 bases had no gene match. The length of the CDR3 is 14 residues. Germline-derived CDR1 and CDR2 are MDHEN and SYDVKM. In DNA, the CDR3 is TGTGCCAGCAGCCTTAGCGGGGCAGCCTACGAGCAGTACTTC. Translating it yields CASSLSGAAYEQYF.

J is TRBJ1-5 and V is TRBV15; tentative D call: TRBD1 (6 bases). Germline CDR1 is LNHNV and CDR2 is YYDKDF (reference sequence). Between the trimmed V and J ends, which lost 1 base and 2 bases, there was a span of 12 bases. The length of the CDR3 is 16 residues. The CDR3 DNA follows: TGTGCCACCAGCAGAGGAGGGGGGTTTGGCAATCAGCCCCAGCATTTT. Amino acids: CATSRGGGFGNQPQHF.

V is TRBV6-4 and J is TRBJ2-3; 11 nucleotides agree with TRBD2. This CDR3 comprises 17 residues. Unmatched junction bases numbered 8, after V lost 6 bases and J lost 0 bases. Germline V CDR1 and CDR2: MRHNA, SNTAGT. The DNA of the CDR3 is TGTGCCAGCAGGCCTCTAGCGGGGGGCTCTAGCACAGATACGCAGTATTTT. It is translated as CASRPLAGGSSTDTQYF.

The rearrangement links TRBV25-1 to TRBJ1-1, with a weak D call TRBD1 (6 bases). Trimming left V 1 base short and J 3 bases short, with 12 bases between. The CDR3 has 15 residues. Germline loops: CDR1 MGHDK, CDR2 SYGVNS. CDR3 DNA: TGTGCCAGCAGTGAATGGGGGGGCGCTTACACTGAAGCTTTCTTT. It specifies CASSEWGGAYTEAFF.

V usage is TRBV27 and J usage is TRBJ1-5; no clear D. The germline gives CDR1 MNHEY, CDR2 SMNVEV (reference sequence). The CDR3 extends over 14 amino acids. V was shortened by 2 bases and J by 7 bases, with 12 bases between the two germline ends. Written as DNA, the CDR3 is TGTGCCAGCAGTTTAACGGGAGCACGGCAGCCCCAGCATTTT. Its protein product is CASSLTGARQPQHF.

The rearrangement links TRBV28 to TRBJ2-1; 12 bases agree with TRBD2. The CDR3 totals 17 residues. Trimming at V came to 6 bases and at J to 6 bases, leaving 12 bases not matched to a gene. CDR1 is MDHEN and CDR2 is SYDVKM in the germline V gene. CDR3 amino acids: CASSFPLAGGKTNEQFF. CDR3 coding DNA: TGTGCCAGCAGCTTCCCTCTAGCGGGAGGGAAGACCAATGAGCAGTTCTTC.

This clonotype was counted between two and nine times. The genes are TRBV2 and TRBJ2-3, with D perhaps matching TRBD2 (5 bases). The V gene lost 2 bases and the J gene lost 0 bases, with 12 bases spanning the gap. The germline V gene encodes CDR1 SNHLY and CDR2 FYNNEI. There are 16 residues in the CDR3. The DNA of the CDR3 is TGTGCCAGCAGTGAACAGACGCGGACTAGCACAGATACGCAGTATTTT. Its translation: CASSEQTRTSTDTQYF.

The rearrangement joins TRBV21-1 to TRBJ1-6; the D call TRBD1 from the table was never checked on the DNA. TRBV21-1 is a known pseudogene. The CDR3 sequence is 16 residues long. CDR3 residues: CASSKALAGTNSPLHF. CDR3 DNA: TGTGCCAGCAGCAAAGCGCTTGCAGGGACTAATTCACCCCTCCACTTT.

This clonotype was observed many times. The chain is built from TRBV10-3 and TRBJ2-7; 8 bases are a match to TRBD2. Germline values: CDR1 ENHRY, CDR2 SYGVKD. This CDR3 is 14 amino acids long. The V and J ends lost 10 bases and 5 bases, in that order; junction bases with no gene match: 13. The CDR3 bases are TGTGCCACCCGACGGGGGGGTGTGGAAGACGAGCAGTACTTC. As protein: CATRRGGVEDEQYF.